The T cell receptor (beta chain) described here comes from a study of blood T cell repertoires in COVID-19. Study in general: The United States, Italy and Spain were the sources of the acute and convalescent COVID-19 samples.

The length of the CDR3 is 12 residues. As originally analysed: Amplification from reference gene primers served as the basis for estimated nucleated cell counts. Clones were sequenced by immunoSEQ multiplex PCR, and TCRdb holds only the in-frame ones, with some missing. That table gives V, J and clone size, and the DNA gave D and trimming. The sample records roughly 210,000 clones, roughly 91% being singletons. The cohort comprised adults aged roughly 18 to 100 years residing in around 25 US areas. Allocation to cohorts depended on clinical history reported by the participants. Material: PBMCs or T cells enriched from blood (not recorded which). The rearrangement joins TRBV12-1 to TRBJ2-5; the listed D gene, TRBD2, was not tested against the DNA. TRBV12-1 is flagged as a pseudogene. This clonotype originated in a man aged 25 to 40 in a cohort exposed to, infected with or recovered from COVID-19 (not recorded which). The CDR3 sequence: CASSSLRETQYF. DNA for the CDR3: TGTGCCAGCAGCTCCCTTAGAGAGACCCAGTACTTC.